This T cell receptor beta chain derives from a study of T cells in Graves' hyperthyroidism and ophthalmopathy. Study results and caveats: Most thyroid clonotypes expanded above 0.001 were also detected in blood.

V shed 1 base and J shed 7 bases, with 8 bases lying between them. Germline V gives CDR1 SGHNT, CDR2 YYREEE (reference sequence). The CDR3 contains 13 residues. Ophthalmopathy patients all had a Clinical Activity Score of at least 3, a NOSPECS grade of at least 4 and disease under 3 months old. Thyroid ultrasound and orbital computed tomography, with clinical symptoms and serum thyroxine and TRAb, informed diagnoses. Each 10 ml fresh peripheral blood draw supplied the PBMCs. RNA transcripts were the template for amplifying TCR beta CDR3 regions. The HTBI primer set drove a first-round RT-PCR of the TCR CDR3. Via MiXCR, TCRdb re-called the multiplex PCR reads, giving one row per CDR3 protein. The repertoire holds about 500,000 distinct CDR3 sequences, with 17% as singletons. This clonotype was seen more than once but under ten times. The antigen is unknown.

V is TRBV5-4 and J is TRBJ1-4; D is ambiguous. The sequencing sample was made of blood. The receptor was derived from a woman under 30 with Graves' ophthalmopathy. The CDR3 here is CASSLTDGEKLFF. The CDR3 nucleotides read TGTGCCAGCAGCTTGACGGACGGTGAAAAACTGTTTTTT.